This TCR beta chain emerged from a study of T cell changes during pregnancy in multiple sclerosis. There are 16 residues in the CDR3. The germline CDR1 and CDR2 sequences are GTSNPN and SVGIG (reference sequence). V was shortened by 1 base and J by 0 bases, with 16 bases between the two germline ends. The table came from immunoSEQ multiplex PCR; TCRdb's copy has only in-frame clones and leaves some out. The repertoire includes 37,000 or so clones, around 94% of them detected once, and more than 1.5% sits in the top ten. This sequence originates from a female donor with multiple sclerosis, enrolled in a pregnancy study. The chain links TRBV30 to TRBJ2-7; D may be TRBD2 (5 bases). The sequences come from peripheral blood, collected in the third trimester of pregnancy. The CDR3 DNA sequence: TGTGCCTGGAGTGCAAGCCGAGCGGTGAGCTCCTACGAGCAGTACTTC. It encodes CAWSASRAVSSYEQYF. Supplemented by reference TRBV30 and TRBJ2-7, the full variable domain reads SQTIHQWPATLVQPVGSPLSLECTVEGTSNPNLYWYRQAAGRGLQLLFYSVGIGQISSEVPQNLSASRPQDRQFILSSKKLLLSDSGFYLCAWSASRAVSSYEQYFGPGTRLTVT.